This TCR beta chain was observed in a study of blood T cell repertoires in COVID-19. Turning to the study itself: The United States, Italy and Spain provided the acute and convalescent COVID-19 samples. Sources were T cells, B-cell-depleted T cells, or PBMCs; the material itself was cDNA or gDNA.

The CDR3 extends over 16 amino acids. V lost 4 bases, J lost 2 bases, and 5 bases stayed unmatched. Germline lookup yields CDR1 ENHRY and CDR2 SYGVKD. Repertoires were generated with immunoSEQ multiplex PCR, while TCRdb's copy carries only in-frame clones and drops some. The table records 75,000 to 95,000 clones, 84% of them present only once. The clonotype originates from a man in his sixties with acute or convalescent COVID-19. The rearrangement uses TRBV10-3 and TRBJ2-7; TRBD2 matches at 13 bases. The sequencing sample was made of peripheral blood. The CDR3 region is CAISGTSGGHTYEQYF. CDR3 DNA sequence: TGTGCCATCAGTGGGACTAGCGGGGGACACACCTACGAGCAGTACTTC.